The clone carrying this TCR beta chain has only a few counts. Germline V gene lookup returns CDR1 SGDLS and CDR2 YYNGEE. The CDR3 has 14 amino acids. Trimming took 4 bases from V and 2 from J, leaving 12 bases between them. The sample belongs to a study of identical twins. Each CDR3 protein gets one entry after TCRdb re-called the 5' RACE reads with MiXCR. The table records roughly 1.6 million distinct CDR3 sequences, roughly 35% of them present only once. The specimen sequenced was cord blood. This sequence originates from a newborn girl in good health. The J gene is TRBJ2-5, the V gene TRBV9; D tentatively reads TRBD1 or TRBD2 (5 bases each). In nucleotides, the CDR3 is TGTGCCAGCAGCCGGGACGGACATCAAGAGACCCAGTACTTC. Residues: CASSRDGHQETQYF.